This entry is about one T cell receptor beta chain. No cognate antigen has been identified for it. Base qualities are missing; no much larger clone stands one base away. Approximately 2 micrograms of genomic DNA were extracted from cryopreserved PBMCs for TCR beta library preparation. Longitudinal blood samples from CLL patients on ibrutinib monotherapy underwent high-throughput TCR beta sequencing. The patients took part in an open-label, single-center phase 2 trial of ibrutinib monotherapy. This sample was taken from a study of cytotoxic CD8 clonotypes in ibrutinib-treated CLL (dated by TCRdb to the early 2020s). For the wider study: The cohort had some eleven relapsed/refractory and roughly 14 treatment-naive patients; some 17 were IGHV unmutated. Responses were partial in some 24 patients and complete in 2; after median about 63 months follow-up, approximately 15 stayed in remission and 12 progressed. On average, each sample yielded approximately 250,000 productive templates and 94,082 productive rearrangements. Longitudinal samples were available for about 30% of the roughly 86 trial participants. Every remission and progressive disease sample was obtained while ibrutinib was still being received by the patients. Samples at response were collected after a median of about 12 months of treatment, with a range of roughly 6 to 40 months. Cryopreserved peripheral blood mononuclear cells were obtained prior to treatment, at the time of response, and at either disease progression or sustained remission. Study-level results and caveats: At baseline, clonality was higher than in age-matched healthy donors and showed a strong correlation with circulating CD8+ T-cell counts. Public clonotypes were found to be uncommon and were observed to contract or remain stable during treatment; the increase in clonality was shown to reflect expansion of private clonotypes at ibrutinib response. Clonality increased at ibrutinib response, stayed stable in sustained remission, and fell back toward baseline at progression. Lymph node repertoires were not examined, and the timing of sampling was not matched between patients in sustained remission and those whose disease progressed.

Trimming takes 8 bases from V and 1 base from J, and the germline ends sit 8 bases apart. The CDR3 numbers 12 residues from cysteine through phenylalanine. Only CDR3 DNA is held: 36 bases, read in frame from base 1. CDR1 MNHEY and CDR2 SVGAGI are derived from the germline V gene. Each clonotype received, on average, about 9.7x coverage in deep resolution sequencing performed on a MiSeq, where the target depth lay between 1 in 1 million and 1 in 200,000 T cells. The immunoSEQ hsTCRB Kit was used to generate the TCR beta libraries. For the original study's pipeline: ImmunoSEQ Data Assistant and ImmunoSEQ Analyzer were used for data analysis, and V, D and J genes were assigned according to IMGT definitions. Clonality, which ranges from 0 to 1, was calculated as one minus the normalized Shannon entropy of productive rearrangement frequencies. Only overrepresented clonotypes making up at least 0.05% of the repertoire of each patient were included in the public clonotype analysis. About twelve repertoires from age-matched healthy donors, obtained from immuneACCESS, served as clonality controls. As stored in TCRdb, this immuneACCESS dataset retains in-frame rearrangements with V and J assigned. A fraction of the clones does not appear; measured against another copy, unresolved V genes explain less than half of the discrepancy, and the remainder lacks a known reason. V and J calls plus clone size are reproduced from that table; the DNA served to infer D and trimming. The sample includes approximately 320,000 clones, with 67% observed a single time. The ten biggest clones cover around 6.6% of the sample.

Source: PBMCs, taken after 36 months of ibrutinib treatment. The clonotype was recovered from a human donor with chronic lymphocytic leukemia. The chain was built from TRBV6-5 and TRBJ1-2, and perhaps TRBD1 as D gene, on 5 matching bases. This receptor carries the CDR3 CASGGHNYGYTF. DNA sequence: TGTGCCAGCGGTGGACATAACTATGGCTACACCTTC.